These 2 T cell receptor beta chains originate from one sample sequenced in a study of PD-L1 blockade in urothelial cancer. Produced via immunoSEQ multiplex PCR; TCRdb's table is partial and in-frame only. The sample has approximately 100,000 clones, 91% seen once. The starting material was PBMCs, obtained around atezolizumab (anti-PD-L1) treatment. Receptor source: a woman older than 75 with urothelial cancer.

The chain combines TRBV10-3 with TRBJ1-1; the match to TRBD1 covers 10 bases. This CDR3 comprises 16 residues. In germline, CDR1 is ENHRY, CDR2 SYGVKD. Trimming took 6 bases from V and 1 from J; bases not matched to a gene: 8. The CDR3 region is CAISQGQGRRNTEAFF. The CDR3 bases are TGTGCCATCAGCCAGGGACAGGGGCGTAGGAACACTGAAGCTTTCTTT.

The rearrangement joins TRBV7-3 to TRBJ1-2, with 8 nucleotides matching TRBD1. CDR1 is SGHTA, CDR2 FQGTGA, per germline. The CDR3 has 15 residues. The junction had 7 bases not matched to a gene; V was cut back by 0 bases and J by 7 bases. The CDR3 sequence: CASSLTGRGQGGYTF. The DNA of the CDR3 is TGTGCCAGCAGCTTAACGGGCAGGGGGCAGGGTGGCTACACCTTC.